This T cell receptor beta chain comes out of a study of T cell repertoires in cytomegalovirus infection (dated by TCRdb to between 2017 and 2020). Concerning the study at large: Recently identified HLA-C-restricted CMV epitopes, whose presentation resists viral immunomodulation, were targeted by peptide stimulations together with well-studied HLA-B-restricted epitopes. Because public TCR beta signatures pointed to carriage of CMV infection together with the matching HLA type, the HLA type of each donor mattered for the analysis. Results and caveats for the whole study, not just this receptor: In the ex vivo response, HLA-C-restricted CMV-specific TCR beta clonotypes were dominant, and in two of eight donors the single most frequent clonotype came from this HLA-C-restricted group. In both this cohort and an independent cohort of 300 to 450 donors, the cumulative frequency of public TCR beta family members distinguished carriers of CMV infection plus the relevant HLA type.

This clonotype occurred a few times. Its antigen specificity is not known. The sample holds no much larger clone one base away, and base qualities are not on file. Sequencing instrument: Illumina HiSeq 1500. TCRdb passed the public sequencing reads through fastp at Q25 and MiXCR, retaining productive beta sequences. Merged by CDR3 protein, the rows form single entries marked with the most common genes and DNA. The sample includes around 430,000 distinct CDR3 sequences, with roughly 43% observed a single time. Just under 45% of the sample rests with the top ten. CDR1 and CDR2, per the germline V gene, are MNHEY and SVGEGT. Reading from cysteine to phenylalanine, the CDR3 counts 13 amino acids. The kept DNA is CDR3 alone, 39 bases in frame from the first base. Compared with germline, V lacks 4 bases and J lacks 7 bases; bases without a gene match: 5. In light of the paper, this sample's treatment or condition label describes: in vitro stimulation with specific CMV peptide epitopes to enrich CMV-specific T cells.

The V gene is TRBV6-2 or TRBV6-3 and the J gene is TRBJ2-7, with 9 middle bases fitting TRBD1. The input for sequencing was cultured PBMCs, taken from culture after CMV antigen stimulation. This clonotype was obtained from a human donor in good health (CMV status not recorded). Some clones in this sample may be carry-over from other donors' samples. The CDR3 protein is CASSSQGAWEQYF. The sequenced DNA is TGTGCCAGCAGTTCACAGGGGGCATGGGAGCAGTACTTC.